Shown below are 18 T cell receptor beta chains from a single sample sequenced in a study of T cell repertoires in cytomegalovirus infection. TCRdb reprocessed the reads with MiXCR, giving one entry per CDR3 protein. The repertoire holds around 530,000 distinct CDR3 sequences, with approximately 25% as singletons. Source material: PBMCs. The receptors derive from a human donor in good health (CMV status not recorded). Some clones in this sample may be carry-over from other donors' samples.

The genes are TRBV6-6 and TRBJ2-7, with D possibly being TRBD2 (5 bases). The V end was cut by 6 bases, the J end by 0 bases, with 12 bases between. The CDR3 sequence is 14 residues long. Germline assignment: CDR1 MNHNY and CDR2 SVGAGI (reference sequence). The CDR3 nucleotides read TGTGCCAGCAGCCAGGACTCCCCCTCCTACGAGCAGTACTTC. It is translated as CASSQDSPSYEQYF.

This clonotype appeared a few times. V and J are TRBV7-9 and TRBJ1-1, with unresolved D. Germline V gene sequence: CDR1 SEHNR, CDR2 FQNEAQ (reference sequence). The CDR3 contains 14 residues. Trimming cost V 5 bases and J 2 bases, with 12 bases left between them. CDR3 sequence (DNA): TGTGCCAGCAGCCCCTGGGTCAGTAACACTGAAGCTTTCTTT. Translation: CASSPWVSNTEAFF.

There are a few counts of this clonotype. V usage is TRBV7-2 and J usage is TRBJ1-1; no reliable D call. With 5 bases removed from V and 1 base from J, the gap between germline ends came to 14 bases. In germline, CDR1 is SGHTA, CDR2 FQGNSA. The CDR3 is made up of 15 amino acids. The CDR3 protein is CASSPARRANTEAFF. CDR3 sequence (DNA): TGTGCCAGCAGCCCGGCTCGGAGGGCGAACACTGAAGCTTTCTTT.

There are a few counts of this clonotype. The chain uses TRBV7-9 and TRBJ1-5, with 7 nucleotides matching TRBD1. CDR3 length equals 12 residues. Germline CDR1 is SEHNR and CDR2 is FQNEAQ (reference sequence). V was clipped by 8 bases and J by 2 bases; unmatched bases: 0. This CDR3 reads CASGTGNQPQHF. The CDR3 DNA follows: TGTGCCAGCGGGACAGGCAATCAGCCCCAGCATTTT.

The gene calls are TRBV18 and TRBJ1-5; D possibly corresponds to TRBD1 (6 bases). V lost 0 bases, J lost 3 bases, and 9 bases lay in between. The CDR3 is made up of 15 amino acids. The V gene's germline CDR1 is KGHSH and CDR2 LQKENI. The DNA of the CDR3 is TGTGCCAGCTCACCACCGCGACAGGTCAATCAGCCCCAGCATTTT. Translating gives CASSPPRQVNQPQHF.

This chain connects TRBV19 to TRBJ1-5; TRBD1 aligns across 8 bases. V trimming: 7 bases; J trimming: 0 bases; junction bases outside the gene matches: 8. CDR1 is LNHDA and CDR2 is SQIVND in the germline V gene (reference sequence). There are 16 residues in the CDR3. The CDR3 protein is CASIPTGGYSNQPQHF. The CDR3 bases are TGTGCCAGTATCCCCACAGGGGGTTATAGCAATCAGCCCCAGCATTTT.

The chain combines TRBV27 with TRBJ2-7; a possible D gene is TRBD1 (5 bases). CDR3 length equals 15 residues. Per the germline V gene, CDR1 is MNHEY and CDR2 is SMNVEV (reference sequence). Trimming cost V 1 base and J 5 bases, with 15 bases left between them. CDR3 amino acids: CASSLFRQGTDEQYF. CDR3 in DNA: TGTGCCAGCAGTTTATTCAGGCAGGGTACCGACGAGCAGTACTTC.

The chain uses TRBV27 and TRBJ2-1; 7 bases are shared with TRBD2. Trimming at V came to 4 bases and at J to 5 bases, leaving 11 bases not matched to a gene. The CDR3 totals 16 residues. Germline V gene data show CDR1 as MNHEY and CDR2 as SMNVEV (reference sequence). Here the CDR3 DNA reads TGTGCCAGCAGTTCCTTGACTAGCACCCATCACAATGAGCAGTTCTTC. Residues: CASSSLTSTHHNEQFF.

The genes are TRBV15 and TRBJ2-1; D is unclear. Germline values: CDR1 LNHNV, CDR2 YYDKDF (reference sequence). V was cut by 0 bases and J by 13 bases, with 13 bases left in between. CDR3 length: 13 amino acids. CDR3 sequence reads: CATSRDWASGQFF. The DNA of the CDR3 is TGTGCCACCAGCAGAGATTGGGCTAGTGGTCAGTTCTTC.

The V gene is TRBV6-2 or TRBV6-3, the J gene TRBJ1-5, with D possibly TRBD1 on 5 matching bases. The germline V gene encodes CDR1 MNHEY and CDR2 SVGEGT. The CDR3 length is 15 residues. Trimming shortened V by 4 bases and J by 1 base, and 11 bases separated the two germline ends. The CDR3 region is CASSSGPWSNQPQHF. The DNA for the CDR3 is TGTGCCAGCAGTTCGGGACCGTGGAGCAATCAGCCCCAGCATTTT.

This rearrangement joins TRBV2 to TRBJ2-3; 8 bases align to TRBD2. CDR1 is SNHLY and CDR2 is FYNNEI in the germline V gene. The CDR3 length is 15 residues. V shed 5 bases, J shed 4 bases, and the junction held 8 bases outside the gene matches. In DNA, the CDR3 is TGTGCCAGCAGTAATAGCGGGGCCCCCGCAGATACGCAGTATTTT. Translation gives CASSNSGAPADTQYF.

The chain combines TRBV11-3 with TRBJ2-1; TRBD2 agrees at 7 bases. With 1 base clipped from V and 0 bases from J, the junction kept 6 bases outside the gene matches. The V gene's germline CDR1 is SGHNT and CDR2 YENEEA. CDR3 length equals 17 residues. The CDR3 is CASSLGAGDRSYNEQFF. CDR3 bases: TGTGCCAGCAGCTTAGGGGCGGGAGACCGCTCCTACAATGAGCAGTTCTTC.

This clonotype was counted between two and nine times. V gene TRBV5-5 combines with J gene TRBJ1-4; D might be TRBD1 (5 bases). Trimming cost V 0 bases and J 5 bases, with 11 bases left between them. Germline V lookup: CDR1 SGHKS, CDR2 YYEKEE (reference sequence). This CDR3 region has 15 residues. The CDR3 sequence is CASSLVGVENEKLFF. The CDR3 DNA is TGTGCCAGCAGCTTGGTGGGGGTCGAAAATGAAAAACTGTTTTTT.

About this clonotype: A much larger clone is a single base away; this may be a read error. Because the CDR3 is missing its conserved closing phenylalanine or tryptophan, this is likely a read error. The chain couples TRBV7-6 to TRBJ2-7; a weak D match, TRBD1 (6 bases). This CDR3 spans 16 amino acids. Germline CDR1 is SGHVS and CDR2 is FNYEAQ. V gave up 1 base and J gave up 2 bases, with 15 bases separating them. The CDR3 DNA sequence: TGTGCCAGCAGCTTAGTTAGGGCAGGGGCCCCCTACGAGCAGTACTAC. Residues: CASSLVRAGAPYEQYY.

This clonotype has a count of ten or more. The genes are TRBV7-2 and TRBJ2-5, with D perhaps TRBD2 (5 bases). CDR1 is SGHTA and CDR2 is FQGNSA in the germline V gene. Trimming left V 4 bases short and J 7 bases short, with 10 bases between. The CDR3 has 12 amino acids. CDR3 nucleotides: TGTGCCAGCAGCTCTGGCCGGGGGACCCAGTACTTC. This sequence encodes CASSSGRGTQYF.

This clonotype has a handful of counts. The chain recombines TRBV20-1 with TRBJ2-7, with D tentatively TRBD1 (6 bases). V lost 4 bases and J lost 3, with 10 bases in between. This CDR3 comprises 12 residues. Germline-derived CDR1 and CDR2 are DFQATT and SNEGSKA (reference sequence). Here the CDR3 reads CSAMQGFYEQYF. CDR3 bases: TGCAGTGCTATGCAGGGGTTCTACGAGCAGTACTTC.

The gene calls are TRBV12-3 or TRBV12-4 and TRBJ2-2; 9 bases align to TRBD1. This CDR3 has 15 residues. V was pared by 6 bases and J by 3 bases, with 5 bases of the junction left unmatched. CDR3 in amino acids: CASRRTGEYTGELFF. The CDR3 coding sequence is TGTGCCAGCAGGCGGACAGGGGAGTACACCGGGGAGCTGTTTTTT.

The V and J genes are TRBV12-3 or TRBV12-4 and TRBJ1-1; D remains unclear. V lost 3 bases, J lost 4 bases, and 12 bases lay in between. The CDR3 is 14 residues long. The CDR3 coding sequence is TGTGCCAGCAGTTTCGGCGCGGAAGTCACTGAAGCTTTCTTT. It translates to CASSFGAEVTEAFF.